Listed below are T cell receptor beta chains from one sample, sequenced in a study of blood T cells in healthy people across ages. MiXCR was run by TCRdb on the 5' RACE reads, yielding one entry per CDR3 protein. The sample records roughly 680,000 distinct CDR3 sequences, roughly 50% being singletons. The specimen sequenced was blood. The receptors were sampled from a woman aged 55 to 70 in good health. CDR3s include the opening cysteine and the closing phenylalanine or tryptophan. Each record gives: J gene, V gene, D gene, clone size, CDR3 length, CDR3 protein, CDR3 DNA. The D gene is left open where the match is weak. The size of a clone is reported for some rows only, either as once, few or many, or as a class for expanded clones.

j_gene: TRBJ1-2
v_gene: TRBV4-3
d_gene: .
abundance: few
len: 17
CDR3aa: CASSQELLDGAQRSYTF
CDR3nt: TGCGCCAGCAGCCAAGAACTCCTGGACGGGGCCCAGAGGAGCTACACCTTC

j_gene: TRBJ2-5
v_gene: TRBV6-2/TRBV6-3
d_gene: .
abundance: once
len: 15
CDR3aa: CASSRGTPRGETQYF
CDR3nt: TGTGCTAGCAGTAGAGGGACACCGAGGGGAGAGACCCAGTACTTC

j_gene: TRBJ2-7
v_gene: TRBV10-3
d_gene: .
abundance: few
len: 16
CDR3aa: CAISETDRALVYEQYF
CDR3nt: TGTGCCATCAGTGAGACCGACAGAGCGCTCGTGTACGAGCAGTACTTC

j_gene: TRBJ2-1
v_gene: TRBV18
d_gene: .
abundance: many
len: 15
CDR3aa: CASSYRVTPYNEQFF
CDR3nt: TGTGCCAGCTCTTACAGGGTCACTCCCTACAATGAGCAGTTCTTC

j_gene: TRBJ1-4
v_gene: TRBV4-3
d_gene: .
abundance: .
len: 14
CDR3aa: CASSQEWASEKLFF
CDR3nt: TGCGCCAGCAGCCAAGAGTGGGCTAGTGAAAAACTGTTTTTT

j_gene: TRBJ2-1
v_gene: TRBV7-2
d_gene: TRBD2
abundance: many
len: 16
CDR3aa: CASSLSGASGTNEQFF
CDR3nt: TGTGCCAGCAGCTTAAGCGGGGCTAGCGGGACCAATGAGCAGTTCTTC

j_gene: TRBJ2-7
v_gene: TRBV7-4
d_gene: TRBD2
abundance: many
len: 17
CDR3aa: CASSFLAGGPFPYEQYF
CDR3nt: TGTGCCAGCAGCTTTTTAGCGGGAGGGCCTTTCCCCTACGAGCAGTACTTC

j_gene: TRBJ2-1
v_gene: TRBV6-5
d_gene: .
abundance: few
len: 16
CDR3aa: CASTPSADREGNEQFF
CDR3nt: TGTGCCAGCACTCCTAGTGCGGACAGGGAGGGCAATGAGCAGTTCTTC

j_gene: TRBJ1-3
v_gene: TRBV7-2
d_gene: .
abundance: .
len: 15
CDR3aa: CASSSTGTSGNTIYF
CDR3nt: TGTGCCAGCAGCTCTACCGGGACGTCTGGAAACACCATATATTTT

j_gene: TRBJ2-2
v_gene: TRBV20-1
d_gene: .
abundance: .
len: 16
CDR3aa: CSARVLGQLNTGELFF
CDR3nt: TGCAGTGCTAGAGTTTTGGGGCAACTTAACACCGGGGAGCTGTTTTTT

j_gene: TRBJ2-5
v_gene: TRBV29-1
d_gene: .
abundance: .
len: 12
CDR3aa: CSVVRLQETQYF
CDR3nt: TGCAGCGTTGTTAGGCTGCAAGAGACCCAGTACTTC

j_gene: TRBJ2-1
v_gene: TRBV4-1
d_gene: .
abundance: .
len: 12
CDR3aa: CASSALGNEQFF
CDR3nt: TGCGCCAGCTCGGCCCTGGGGAATGAGCAGTTCTTC

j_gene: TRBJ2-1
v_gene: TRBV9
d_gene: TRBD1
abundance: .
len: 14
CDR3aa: CASSVQDRGHEQFF
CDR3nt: TGTGCCAGCAGCGTCCAGGACAGGGGCCATGAGCAGTTCTTC

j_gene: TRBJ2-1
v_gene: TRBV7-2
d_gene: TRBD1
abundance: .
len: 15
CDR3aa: CASSSGTGVLPEQFF
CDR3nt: TGTGCCAGCAGCTCCGGGACAGGGGTCCTACCTGAGCAGTTCTTC